This is a list of T cell receptor beta chains from one sample in a study of blood T cell repertoires in COVID-19. Measured with immunoSEQ multiplex PCR; TCRdb has only the in-frame clones, and not every one. The sample lists roughly 60,000 clones, 85% seen once, with around 19% in the top ten. The sample taken for sequencing was peripheral blood. Receptors were obtained from a human donor in a cohort sampled during active COVID-19. Each CDR3 is given with its conserved first and last residue. A D gene is named only where the DNA matches it firmly. Clone size is given for some rows only: seen once, a few or many times, or a class if the clone is expanded.

v_gene: TRBV4-2; len: 14; j_gene: TRBJ2-4; abundance: NA; d_gene: NA; CDR3aa: CASSQLVTKNIQYF; CDR3nt: TGTGCCAGCAGCCAACTAGTTACCAAAAACATTCAGTACTTC
v_gene: TRBV19; len: 18; j_gene: TRBJ2-1; abundance: NA; d_gene: TRBD2; CDR3aa: CASSITSGGLSSYNEQFF; CDR3nt: TGTGCCAGTAGTATAACTAGCGGGGGGTTGAGCTCCTACAATGAGCAGTTCTTC
v_gene: TRBV6-4; len: 17; j_gene: TRBJ2-5; abundance: NA; d_gene: TRBD2; CDR3aa: CASVRLAGGPREETQYF; CDR3nt: TGTGCCAGCGTGCGACTAGCGGGGGGGCCGAGGGAAGAGACCCAGTACTTC
v_gene: TRBV14; len: 14; j_gene: TRBJ1-4; abundance: NA; d_gene: TRBD1; CDR3aa: CASSQWAGGEKLFF; CDR3nt: TGTGCCAGCAGCCAATGGGCAGGGGGGGAAAAACTGTTTTTT
v_gene: TRBV4-3; len: 16; j_gene: TRBJ1-3; abundance: NA; d_gene: NA; CDR3aa: CASSQDSGVAGNTIYF; CDR3nt: TGCGCCAGCAGCCAAGATTCAGGGGTCGCTGGAAACACCATATATTTT
v_gene: TRBV2; len: 14; j_gene: TRBJ1-3; abundance: NA; d_gene: NA; CDR3aa: CASRRDNTGNTIYF; CDR3nt: TGTGCCAGCAGAAGGGACAACACTGGAAACACCATATATTTT
v_gene: TRBV3-1/TRBV3-2; len: 14; j_gene: TRBJ1-6; abundance: once; d_gene: NA; CDR3aa: CASSQAQYNSPLHF; CDR3nt: TGTGCCAGCAGCCAAGCACAGTATAATTCACCCCTCCACTTT
v_gene: TRBV6-2/TRBV6-3; len: 13; j_gene: TRBJ1-5; abundance: NA; d_gene: NA; CDR3aa: CASSYVGGQPQHF; CDR3nt: TGTGCCAGCAGTTACGTGGGAGGGCAGCCCCAGCATTTT
v_gene: TRBV25-1; len: 14; j_gene: TRBJ2-7; abundance: NA; d_gene: TRBD1; CDR3aa: CASSEAFGTGPKYF; CDR3nt: TGTGCCAGCAGTGAAGCTTTTGGGACAGGACCTAAGTACTTC
v_gene: TRBV7-2; len: 14; j_gene: TRBJ1-2; abundance: NA; d_gene: NA; CDR3aa: CASSLGTGDYGYTF; CDR3nt: TGTGCCAGCAGCTTAGGAACAGGAGACTATGGCTACACCTTC
v_gene: TRBV7-6; len: 15; j_gene: TRBJ2-7; abundance: NA; d_gene: TRBD1; CDR3aa: CASSLGQGFSYEQYF; CDR3nt: TGTGCCAGCAGCTTAGGACAGGGTTTCTCCTACGAGCAGTACTTC
v_gene: TRBV11-2; len: 14; j_gene: TRBJ1-1; abundance: NA; d_gene: NA; CDR3aa: CASSLTGKSSEAFF; CDR3nt: TGTGCCAGCAGCTTAACCGGGAAGAGCTCTGAAGCTTTCTTT
v_gene: TRBV12-3/TRBV12-4; len: 13; j_gene: TRBJ2-7; abundance: NA; d_gene: NA; CDR3aa: CASSLSRAYEQYF; CDR3nt: TGTGCCAGCAGTTTATCCAGGGCCTACGAGCAGTACTTC
v_gene: TRBV5-1; len: 16; j_gene: TRBJ2-5; abundance: NA; d_gene: TRBD1; CDR3aa: CASSPTEAGGGETQYF; CDR3nt: TGCGCCAGCAGCCCTACCGAGGCAGGGGGCGGGGAGACCCAGTACTTC
v_gene: TRBV25-1; len: 11; j_gene: TRBJ2-5; abundance: once; d_gene: NA; CDR3aa: CASSAQKTQYF; CDR3nt: TGTGCCAGCAGTGCTCAGAAGACCCAGTACTTC
v_gene: TRBV6-1; len: 15; j_gene: TRBJ1-2; abundance: few; d_gene: NA; CDR3aa: CASSERGPANYGYTF; CDR3nt: TGTGCCAGCAGTGAGCGGGGGCCCGCTAACTATGGCTACACCTTC
v_gene: TRBV18; len: 15; j_gene: TRBJ2-1; abundance: few; d_gene: NA; CDR3aa: CASSPAGRSYNEQFF; CDR3nt: TGTGCCAGCTCACCAGCGGGACGGAGTTACAATGAGCAGTTCTTC
v_gene: TRBV7-2; len: 15; j_gene: TRBJ1-3; abundance: NA; d_gene: NA; CDR3aa: CASSPTGTIGNTIYF; CDR3nt: TGTGCCAGCAGCCCTACCGGGACAATAGGAAACACCATATATTTT
v_gene: TRBV6-2/TRBV6-3; len: 16; j_gene: TRBJ2-1; abundance: NA; d_gene: TRBD2; CDR3aa: CASSWWLAGGANEQFF; CDR3nt: TGTGCCAGCAGTTGGTGGCTAGCGGGGGGTGCGAATGAGCAGTTCTTC
v_gene: TRBV3-1/TRBV3-2; len: 16; j_gene: TRBJ1-2; abundance: NA; d_gene: NA; CDR3aa: CASSQDSGVRGYGYTF; CDR3nt: TGTGCCAGCAGCCAAGATTCGGGGGTAAGAGGCTATGGCTACACCTTC
v_gene: TRBV9; len: 14; j_gene: TRBJ2-3; abundance: NA; d_gene: TRBD1; CDR3aa: CASSTGQGTDTQYF; CDR3nt: TGTGCCAGCAGCACTGGACAGGGCACAGATACGCAGTATTTT